This is a list of T cell receptor beta chains from one sample in a study of blood T cell repertoires in COVID-19. TCRdb keeps only in-frame clones here, not all; method: immunoSEQ multiplex PCR. The profile shows roughly 250,000 clones, approximately 86% of them singletons. The sequenced material came from peripheral blood. These receptors were taken from a middle-aged man who had recovered from COVID-19. Both conserved end residues are part of each CDR3. Fields, in order: V gene, J gene, D gene, CDR3 DNA, CDR3 protein. The D gene is left open where the match is weak.

V gene: TRBV19; J gene: TRBJ2-3; D gene: -; CDR3 DNA: TGTGCCAGCCACGACACCGGGGGGCAGTATTTT; CDR3 protein: CASHDTGGQYF
V gene: TRBV6-5; J gene: TRBJ2-5; D gene: TRBD1; CDR3 DNA: TGTGCCAGCAGTCGGGACAGGGGGCGAGCGACCCAGTACTTC; CDR3 protein: CASSRDRGRATQYF
V gene: TRBV14; J gene: TRBJ2-7; D gene: -; CDR3 DNA: TGTGCCAGCAGCCACGGGGGTAAGGGCGAGCAGTACTTC; CDR3 protein: CASSHGGKGEQYF
V gene: TRBV19; J gene: TRBJ2-3; D gene: TRBD1; CDR3 DNA: TGTGCCAGTAATAATCCAGGGGGCCCTGGCACAGATACGCAGTATTTT; CDR3 protein: CASNNPGGPGTDTQYF
V gene: TRBV4-3; J gene: TRBJ2-1; D gene: TRBD2; CDR3 DNA: TGCGCCAGCAGCCTTAGCGGGAGGGATGAGCAGTTCTTC; CDR3 protein: CASSLSGRDEQFF
V gene: TRBV15; J gene: TRBJ2-7; D gene: -; CDR3 DNA: TGTGCCACCAGCAGAGAAACCGGTAAGCCCCACGAGCAGTACTTC; CDR3 protein: CATSRETGKPHEQYF
V gene: TRBV19; J gene: TRBJ2-7; D gene: TRBD1; CDR3 DNA: TGTGCCAGTACCAGAGGACAGGGCGCCTACGAGCAGTACTTC; CDR3 protein: CASTRGQGAYEQYF
V gene: TRBV29-1; J gene: TRBJ2-3; D gene: -; CDR3 DNA: TGCAGCACGGGATTCCAGGGCAATACGCAGTATTTT; CDR3 protein: CSTGFQGNTQYF
V gene: TRBV9; J gene: TRBJ2-7; D gene: TRBD2; CDR3 DNA: TGTGCCAGCAGCCCTCTAGCGGGGACCTCCTACGAGCAGTACTTC; CDR3 protein: CASSPLAGTSYEQYF
V gene: TRBV7-3; J gene: TRBJ2-3; D gene: TRBD2; CDR3 DNA: TGTGCCAGCAGCTTCCCTCACGCGGGAGGAGATACGCAGTATTTT; CDR3 protein: CASSFPHAGGDTQYF